This T cell receptor (beta chain) was sequenced for a study of spatial heterogeneity in lung cancer. Findings and limits, study-wide: Compared with follow-up, resection was when ubiquitous expanded tumor TCRs appeared in blood more.

Time point described: sample taken at primary tumor resection. Material for sequencing was whole RNA from tumor, nontumor lung or frozen PBMC, left unsorted. The cohort: approximately 74 early-stage, untreated non-small cell lung cancer patients. A distinct unique molecular identifier was carried by each TCR cDNA molecule. TCRdb called the 5' RACE reads again in MiXCR, with one record for every CDR3 protein. The profile covers tens of thousands of distinct CDR3 sequences, with around 5.5% appearing a single time and under 35% taken by the ten largest. This clonotype was seen ten or more times. Its antigen is currently unknown. Germline V gives CDR1 SQVTM, CDR2 ANQGSEA. Between the trimmed V and J ends, which lost 6 bases and 2 bases, there was a span of 9 bases. This CDR3 is built from 12 residues.

This rearrangement joins TRBV29-1 to TRBJ2-3; D gene unclear. This sequence was found in a female donor with early-stage non-small cell lung cancer. The source material was PBMCs, sampled at surgery. DNA for the CDR3: TGCAGCGTCGACAAGTCCACAGATACGCAGTATTTT. It translates to CSVDKSTDTQYF.